A selection of T cell receptor beta chains follows, all from one sample in a study of T cell repertoires in cytomegalovirus infection. These receptors' antigens are unknown. TCRdb fed the reads into MiXCR, producing one record per CDR3 protein. Altogether about a million distinct CDR3 sequences are present, approximately 33% being singletons, with the ten largest covering 13%. Sequenced material: cultured CD8+ T cells from PBMCs, taken from culture after CMV antigen stimulation. These TCRs come from a human donor in good health (CMV status not recorded). Some clones in this sample may be carry-over from other donors' samples. The CDR3 runs from the conserved cysteine through the conserved F or W. The D gene is left open where the match is weak. Expanded clones get a size class; other rows say once, few or many, or leave the size out.

clone_size d_call j_call v_call cdr3_nt cdr3_aa
NA TRBD2 TRBJ2-5 TRBV6-6 TGTGCCAGCAGGGGCAGGACTAGCGGGGAAGAGACCCAGTACTTC CASRGRTSGEETQYF
few TRBD2 TRBJ2-2 TRBV6-2/TRBV6-3 TGTGCCAGCAGTTCGTGGACTAGCGGGGCCGGGGAGCTGTTTTTT CASSSWTSGAGELFF
NA TRBD2 TRBJ2-5 TRBV7-2 TGTGCCAGCAGCCTCGGCGGGGGTTCTCAAGAGACCCAGTACTTC CASSLGGGSQETQYF
few NA TRBJ2-1 TRBV6-4 TGTGCCAGCAGTGACTCGGTGGGGGGGCAGAATGAGCAGTTCTTC CASSDSVGGQNEQFF
NA NA TRBJ2-5 TRBV6-2/TRBV6-3 TGTGCCAGCAGTTACTCGGGACGGAAAGAGACCCAGTACTTC CASSYSGRKETQYF
NA TRBD1 TRBJ1-2 TRBV20-1 TGCAGTGCCATCCACCGGGACAGCTATGGCTACACCTTC CSAIHRDSYGYTF
NA TRBD2 TRBJ2-2 TRBV19 TGTGCCAGTAGTACTCTAGCGGGGGCGAACACCGGGGAGCTGTTTTTT CASSTLAGANTGELFF
many NA TRBJ2-5 TRBV7-9 TGTGCCAGCAGCTTAGGAGGGACGCGGGAGACCCAGTACTTC CASSLGGTRETQYF
NA TRBD1 TRBJ2-1 TRBV29-1 TGCAGCGTTGAAGCTCGACAGGGAACCTACAATGAGCAGTTCTTC CSVEARQGTYNEQFF
NA TRBD1 TRBJ1-5 TRBV19 TGTGCCAGTAGTATACAGGGGGTTCAGCCCCAGCATTTT CASSIQGVQPQHF
once NA TRBJ1-2 TRBV7-9 TGTGCCAGCAGCTCCACAGGACAAGATAACTATGGCTACACCTTC CASSSTGQDNYGYTF
NA NA TRBJ2-3 TRBV27 TGTGCCAGCAGTCTACGCGGGGGCCCTTTCACAGATACGCAGTATTTT CASSLRGGPFTDTQYF
NA NA TRBJ1-5 TRBV5-1 TGCGCCAGCAGCACGTACCCAATGGCCTCCGATAGCAATCAGCCCCAGCATTTT CASSTYPMASDSNQPQHF
NA NA TRBJ2-7 TRBV12-3/TRBV12-4 TGTGCCAGCACCTCGGGGCTCTCCTACGAGCAGTACTTC CASTSGLSYEQYF
NA TRBD1 TRBJ1-1 TRBV10-3 TGTGCCATAGCGACAGGGCAAGGCGGTGAAGCTTTCTTT CAIATGQGGEAFF
many NA TRBJ1-1 TRBV12-3/TRBV12-4 TGTGCCAGCAGCTCATTCAGGTGGACTGAAGCTTTCTTT CASSSFRWTEAFF
NA TRBD1 TRBJ1-3 TRBV5-1 TGCGCCAGCAGCTTTCACCTCGACAGGGGTTCTGGAAACACCATATATTTT CASSFHLDRGSGNTIYF
few NA TRBJ1-2 TRBV4-1 TGCGCCAGCAGCCAAGACGGCAGGGATTATGGCTACACCTTC CASSQDGRDYGYTF
few NA TRBJ2-6 TRBV19 TGTGCCAGTAGTTTGCGGGGGACAGGACTCTCTGGGGCCAACGTCCTGACTTTC CASSLRGTGLSGANVLTF
many NA TRBJ2-5 TRBV7-8 TGTGCCAGCAGCTTAGTGGCCGGGGGCCTTAGGGAGACCCAGTACTTC CASSLVAGGLRETQYF
few NA TRBJ2-1 TRBV5-5 TGTGCCAGCAGCTTGGGGCTAGTGGGCAATGAGCAGTTCTTC CASSLGLVGNEQFF
NA NA TRBJ1-1 TRBV19 TGTGCCAGTAGTATGGGCAGTGTGAACACTGAAGCTTTCTTT CASSMGSVNTEAFF
NA NA TRBJ1-2 TRBV20-1 TGCAGTGCTCTAGGAAGTTATGGCTACACCTTC CSALGSYGYTF
few TRBD2 TRBJ2-3 TRBV12-3/TRBV12-4 TGTGCCAGCAGTTTTTGGACTAGCGGGGGGGCTAAAGATACGCAGTATTTT CASSFWTSGGAKDTQYF
NA NA TRBJ1-5 TRBV25-1 TGTGCCAGCAGTGGTCCGGGACGCGGGCAGCCCCAGCATTTT CASSGPGRGQPQHF
few TRBD1 TRBJ1-2 TRBV12-3/TRBV12-4 TGTGCCAGCAGTGGGACAGGGTCAAACTATGGCTACACCTTC CASSGTGSNYGYTF
few NA TRBJ2-2 TRBV7-2 TGTGCCAGCAGCTATAGGGGGGTCACCGGGGAGCTGTTTTTT CASSYRGVTGELFF
few NA TRBJ1-2 TRBV6-1 TGTGCCAGCAGTCCGGGGGTTCTGCAAGGCTACACCTTC CASSPGVLQGYTF
many NA TRBJ2-3 TRBV7-6 TGTGCCAGCAGCCAAACCAGGGGAGATACGCAGTATTTT CASSQTRGDTQYF
few NA TRBJ1-6 TRBV12-3/TRBV12-4 TGTGCCAGCAGTTTCGGGACGGAGAGCTCCTATAATTCACCCCTCCACTTT CASSFGTESSYNSPLHF
many TRBD2 TRBJ2-5 TRBV7-6 TGTGCCAGCAGCTTACCCTCTCTAGCGGGGGGCAGCCAAGAGACCCAGTACTTC CASSLPSLAGGSQETQYF
NA TRBD1 TRBJ1-1 TRBV7-6 TGTGCCAGCAGAGATACGGGACAGATGAACACTGAAGCTTTCTTT CASRDTGQMNTEAFF
few TRBD1 TRBJ2-3 TRBV7-9 TGTGCCAGCAGCGGGGACAGGGGGGGGCCTAGCACAGATACGCAGTATTTT CASSGDRGGPSTDTQYF
NA NA TRBJ2-3 TRBV9 TGTGCCAGCAGCGTAGCGGCAGGCATTAGCACAGATACGCAGTATTTT CASSVAAGISTDTQYF
NA TRBD2 TRBJ2-2 TRBV6-5 TGTGCCAGCAGTTACTCGACTAGCGGGGGGGCCCGGGACACCGGGGAGCTGTTTTTT CASSYSTSGGARDTGELFF
NA NA TRBJ2-3 TRBV10-3 TGTGCCATCAGTGGTCCCACCTACACCTCCGGCGGCACAGATACGCAGTATTTT CAISGPTYTSGGTDTQYF
few NA TRBJ2-2 TRBV7-9 TGTGCCAGCAGCCCCCATCCGGAGCTGTTTTTT CASSPHPELFF
NA NA TRBJ1-2 TRBV7-2 TGTGCCAGCAGCTTAGACGTTAACTATGGCTACACCTTC CASSLDVNYGYTF
NA NA TRBJ2-3 TRBV27 TGTGCCAGCAGTTTAGCTGGGGTGGATCAGTATTTT CASSLAGVDQYF
NA TRBD1 TRBJ2-4 TRBV11-2 TGTGCCAGCAGCCCACAGGGGTCCCTGCTAGCCAAAAACATTCAGTACTTC CASSPQGSLLAKNIQYF
NA TRBD2 TRBJ2-3 TRBV19 TGTGCCAGTAGTACTTGGACTAGCGGGGGGCCTCAGGATACGCAGTATTTT CASSTWTSGGPQDTQYF
NA TRBD2 TRBJ2-1 TRBV24-1 TGTGCCACCAGTGTGGTGCGGGGGTCCTACAATGAGCAGTTCTTC CATSVVRGSYNEQFF
NA NA TRBJ2-1 TRBV19 TGTGCCAGTAGTATAGATCAAGAGTCCTTCAATGAGCAGTTCTTC CASSIDQESFNEQFF
once TRBD1 TRBJ2-6 TRBV27 TGTGCCAGCAGTTTGAGGCCAGGGGGACCTGGGGCCAACGTCCTGACTTTC CASSLRPGGPGANVLTF
NA NA TRBJ1-1 TRBV4-3 TGCGCCAGCAGCCAGGAGGTCGTGAGAGACACTGAAGCTTTCTTT CASSQEVVRDTEAFF
few NA TRBJ1-5 TRBV6-2/TRBV6-3 TGTGCCAGCAGGTCACGTCAGGGGAATCAGCCCCAGCATTTT CASRSRQGNQPQHF
few NA TRBJ1-2 TRBV7-9 TGTGCCAGCAGCTTCGACCGGGGCTACACCTTC CASSFDRGYTF
NA NA TRBJ2-3 TRBV28 TGTGCCAGCAGTTCTGACAGGTACACAGATACGCAGTATTTT CASSSDRYTDTQYF
many NA TRBJ1-5 TRBV11-3 TGTGCCAGCAGCTTAGATTTTGATTTTGGGGACGGAGGGGGCAATCAGCCCCAGCATTTT CASSLDFDFGDGGGNQPQHF
few NA TRBJ1-3 TRBV12-3/TRBV12-4 TGTGCCAGCAGTCCCTTGGGGGGAAACACCATATATTTT CASSPLGGNTIYF
NA TRBD1 TRBJ1-2 TRBV7-2 TGTGCCAGCAGCATAGACAGGGGGCATCCCGGCTACACCTTC CASSIDRGHPGYTF
NA NA TRBJ1-1 TRBV6-5 TGTGCCAGCAGCACTAGAAGACGGGGGATCAACACTGAAGCTTTCTTT CASSTRRRGINTEAFF
NA NA TRBJ2-3 TRBV18 TGTGCCAGCTCACCACCAGGTTATAGCACAGATACGCAGTATTTT CASSPPGYSTDTQYF
NA NA TRBJ1-5 TRBV6-1 TGTGCCAGCAGCGCGGACAGCCAAGTTCAGCCCCAGCATTTT CASSADSQVQPQHF
NA TRBD1 TRBJ2-1 TRBV6-5 TGTGCCAGCAGTCCGGGACAGGGTTATCATGAGCAGTTCTTC CASSPGQGYHEQFF